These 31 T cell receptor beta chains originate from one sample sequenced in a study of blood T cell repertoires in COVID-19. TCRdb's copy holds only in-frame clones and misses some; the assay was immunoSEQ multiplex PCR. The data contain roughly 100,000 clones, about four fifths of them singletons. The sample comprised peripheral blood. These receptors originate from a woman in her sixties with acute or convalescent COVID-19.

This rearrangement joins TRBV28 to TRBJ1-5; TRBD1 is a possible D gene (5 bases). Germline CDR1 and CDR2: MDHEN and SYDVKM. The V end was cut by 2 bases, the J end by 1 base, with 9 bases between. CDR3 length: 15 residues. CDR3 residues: CASSLRGASNQPQHF. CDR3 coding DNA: TGTGCCAGCAGTTTAAGGGGCGCGAGCAATCAGCCCCAGCATTTT.

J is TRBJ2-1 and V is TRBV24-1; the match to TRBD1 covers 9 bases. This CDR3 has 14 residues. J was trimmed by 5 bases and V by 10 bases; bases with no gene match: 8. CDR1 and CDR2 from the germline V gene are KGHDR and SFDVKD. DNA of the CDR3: TGTGCCACGGCAGGGACAGGGTCCCACAATGAGCAGTTCTTC. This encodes CATAGTGSHNEQFF.

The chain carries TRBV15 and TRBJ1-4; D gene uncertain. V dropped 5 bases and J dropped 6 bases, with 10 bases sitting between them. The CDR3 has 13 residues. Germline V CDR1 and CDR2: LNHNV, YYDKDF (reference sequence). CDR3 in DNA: TGTGCCACCAGCGACTACCAGGATGAAAAACTGTTTTTT. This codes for CATSDYQDEKLFF.

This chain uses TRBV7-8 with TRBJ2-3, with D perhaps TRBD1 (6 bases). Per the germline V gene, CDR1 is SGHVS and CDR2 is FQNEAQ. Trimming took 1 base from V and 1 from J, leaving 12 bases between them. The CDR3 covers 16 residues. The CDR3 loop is CASSLEGRGGTDTQYF. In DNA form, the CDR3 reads TGTGCCAGCAGCTTAGAGGGCAGGGGTGGCACAGATACGCAGTATTTT.

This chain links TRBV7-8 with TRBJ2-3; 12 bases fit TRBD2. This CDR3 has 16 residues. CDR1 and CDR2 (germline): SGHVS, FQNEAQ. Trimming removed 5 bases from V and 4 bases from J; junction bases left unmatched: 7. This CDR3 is CASSLALAGGPDTQYF. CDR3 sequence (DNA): TGTGCCAGCAGCCTCGCTCTAGCGGGAGGGCCAGATACGCAGTATTTT. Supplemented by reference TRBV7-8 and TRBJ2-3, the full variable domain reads GAGVSQSPRYKVAKRGQDVALRCDPISGHVSLFWYQQALGQGPEFLTYFQNEAQLDKSGLPSDRFFAERPEGSVSTLKIQRTQQEDSAVYLCASSLALAGGPDTQYFGPGTRLTVL.

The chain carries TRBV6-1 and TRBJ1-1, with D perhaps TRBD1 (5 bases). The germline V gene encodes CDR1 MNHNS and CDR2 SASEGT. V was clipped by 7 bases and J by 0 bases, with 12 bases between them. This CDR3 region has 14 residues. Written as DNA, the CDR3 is TGTGCCAGCAAGCAGGGATCGGTGAACACTGAAGCTTTCTTT. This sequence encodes CASKQGSVNTEAFF.

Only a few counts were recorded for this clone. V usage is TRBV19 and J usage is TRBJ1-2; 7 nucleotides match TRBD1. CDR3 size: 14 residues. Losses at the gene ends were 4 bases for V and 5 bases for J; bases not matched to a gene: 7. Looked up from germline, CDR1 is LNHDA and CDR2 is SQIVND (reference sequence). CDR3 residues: CASSTVQGEYGYTF. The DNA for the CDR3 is TGTGCCAGTAGTACAGTCCAGGGGGAATATGGCTACACCTTC.

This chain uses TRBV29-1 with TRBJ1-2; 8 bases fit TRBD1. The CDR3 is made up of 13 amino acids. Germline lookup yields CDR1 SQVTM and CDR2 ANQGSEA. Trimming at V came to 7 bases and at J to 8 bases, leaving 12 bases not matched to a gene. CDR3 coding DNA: TGCAGCGCCCTAGGACAGGGTATTTGGGGCTACACCTTC. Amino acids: CSALGQGIWGYTF.

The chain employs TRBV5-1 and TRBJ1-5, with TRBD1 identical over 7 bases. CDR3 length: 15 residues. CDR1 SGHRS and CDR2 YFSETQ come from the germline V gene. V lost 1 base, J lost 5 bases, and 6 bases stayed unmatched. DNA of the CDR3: TGCGCCAGCAGCTTGACGACAGGGTCATATCAGCCCCAGCATTTT. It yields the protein CASSLTTGSYQPQHF.

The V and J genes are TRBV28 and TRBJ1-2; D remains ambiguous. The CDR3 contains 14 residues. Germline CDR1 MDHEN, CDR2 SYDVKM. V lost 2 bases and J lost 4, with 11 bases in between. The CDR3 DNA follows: TGTGCCAGCAGTTTAGCGGGGTTACTCTATGGCTACACCTTC. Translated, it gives CASSLAGLLYGYTF.

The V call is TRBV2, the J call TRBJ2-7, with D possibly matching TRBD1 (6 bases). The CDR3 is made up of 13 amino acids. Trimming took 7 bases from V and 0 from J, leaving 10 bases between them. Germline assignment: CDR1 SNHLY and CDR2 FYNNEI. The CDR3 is CASTWGLSYEQYF. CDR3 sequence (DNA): TGTGCCAGCACCTGGGGGCTCTCCTACGAGCAGTACTTC.

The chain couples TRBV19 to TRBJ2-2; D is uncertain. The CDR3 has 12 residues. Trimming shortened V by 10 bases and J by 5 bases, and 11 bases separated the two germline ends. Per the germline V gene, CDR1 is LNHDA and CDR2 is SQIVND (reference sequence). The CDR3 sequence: CATSELTGELFF. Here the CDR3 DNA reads TGTGCCACCTCGGAGTTAACCGGGGAGCTGTTTTTT.

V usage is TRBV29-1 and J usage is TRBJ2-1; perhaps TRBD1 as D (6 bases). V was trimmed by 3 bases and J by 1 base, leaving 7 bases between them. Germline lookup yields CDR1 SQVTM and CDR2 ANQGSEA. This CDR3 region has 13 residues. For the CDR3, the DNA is TGCAGCGTTGAGGACAGTTCCTACAATGAGCAGTTCTTC. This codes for CSVEDSSYNEQFF.

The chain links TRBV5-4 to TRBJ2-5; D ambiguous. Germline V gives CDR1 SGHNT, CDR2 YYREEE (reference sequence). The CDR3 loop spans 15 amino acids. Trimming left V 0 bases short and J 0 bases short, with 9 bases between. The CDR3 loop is CASSLGAAYQETQYF. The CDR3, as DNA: TGTGCCAGCAGCTTGGGAGCAGCGTACCAAGAGACCCAGTACTTC.

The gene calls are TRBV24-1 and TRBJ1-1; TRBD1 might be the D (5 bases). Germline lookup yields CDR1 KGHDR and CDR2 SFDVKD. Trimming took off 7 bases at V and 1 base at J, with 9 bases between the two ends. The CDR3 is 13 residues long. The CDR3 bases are TGTGCCACCAGGCAGGGAAGGAACACTGAAGCTTTCTTT. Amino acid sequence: CATRQGRNTEAFF.

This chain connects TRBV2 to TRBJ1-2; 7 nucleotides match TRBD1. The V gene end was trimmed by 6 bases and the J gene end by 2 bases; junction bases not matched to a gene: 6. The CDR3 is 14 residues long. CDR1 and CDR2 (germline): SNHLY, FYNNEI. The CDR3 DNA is TGTGCCAGCAGGCAGGAGACAGGGAACTATGGCTACACCTTC. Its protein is CASRQETGNYGYTF.

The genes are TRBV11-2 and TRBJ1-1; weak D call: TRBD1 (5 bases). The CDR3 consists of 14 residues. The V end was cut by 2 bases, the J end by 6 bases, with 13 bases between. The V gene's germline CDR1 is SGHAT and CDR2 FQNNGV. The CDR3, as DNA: TGTGCCAGCAGCTTATTCATGGGGGGGGCTGAAGCTTTCTTT. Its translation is CASSLFMGGAEAFF.

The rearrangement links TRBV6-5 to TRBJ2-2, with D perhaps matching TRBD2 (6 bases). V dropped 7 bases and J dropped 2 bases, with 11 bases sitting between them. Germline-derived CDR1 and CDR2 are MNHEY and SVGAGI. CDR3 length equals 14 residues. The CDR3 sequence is CASTYSGNTGELFF. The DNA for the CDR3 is TGTGCCAGCACCTATAGCGGAAACACCGGGGAGCTGTTTTTT.

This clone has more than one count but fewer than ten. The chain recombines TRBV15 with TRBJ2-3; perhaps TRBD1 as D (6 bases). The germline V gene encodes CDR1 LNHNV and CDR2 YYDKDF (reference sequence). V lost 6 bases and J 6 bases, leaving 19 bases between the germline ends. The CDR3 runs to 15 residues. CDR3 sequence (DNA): TGTGCCACCAGGACTGACTCAGGGGCCGGGGATACGCAGTATTTT. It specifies CATRTDSGAGDTQYF.

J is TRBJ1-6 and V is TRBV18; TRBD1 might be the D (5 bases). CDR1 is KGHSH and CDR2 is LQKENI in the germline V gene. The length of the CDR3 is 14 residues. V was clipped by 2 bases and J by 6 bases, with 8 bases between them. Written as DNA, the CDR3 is TGTGCCAGCTCACCATTGGACATTAATTCACCCCTCCACTTT. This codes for CASSPLDINSPLHF.

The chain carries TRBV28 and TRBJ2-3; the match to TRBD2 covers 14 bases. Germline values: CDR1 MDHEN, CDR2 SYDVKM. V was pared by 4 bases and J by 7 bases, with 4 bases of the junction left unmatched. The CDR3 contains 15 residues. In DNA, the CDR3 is TGTGCCAGCAGTTGGACTAGCGGGAGGCGTCATACGCAGTATTTT. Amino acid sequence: CASSWTSGRRHTQYF.

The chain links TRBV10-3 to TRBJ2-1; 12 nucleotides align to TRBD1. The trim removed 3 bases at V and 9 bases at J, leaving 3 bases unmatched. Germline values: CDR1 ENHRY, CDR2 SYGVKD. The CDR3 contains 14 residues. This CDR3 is CAISDRGQGAEQFF. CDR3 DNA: TGTGCCATCAGTGACCGGGGACAGGGGGCTGAGCAGTTCTTC.

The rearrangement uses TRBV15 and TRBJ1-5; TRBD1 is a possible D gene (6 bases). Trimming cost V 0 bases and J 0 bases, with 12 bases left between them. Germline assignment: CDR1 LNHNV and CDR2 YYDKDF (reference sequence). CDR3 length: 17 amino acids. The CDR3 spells CATSRDPRGYSNQPQHF. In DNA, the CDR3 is TGTGCCACCAGCAGAGACCCCAGGGGATATAGCAATCAGCCCCAGCATTTT.

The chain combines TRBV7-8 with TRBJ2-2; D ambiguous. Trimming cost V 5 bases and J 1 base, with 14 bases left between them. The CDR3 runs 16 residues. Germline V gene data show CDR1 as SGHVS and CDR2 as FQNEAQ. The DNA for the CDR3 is TGTGCCAGCAGCCCAGACATGGTATTGAACACCGGGGAGCTGTTTTTT. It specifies CASSPDMVLNTGELFF.

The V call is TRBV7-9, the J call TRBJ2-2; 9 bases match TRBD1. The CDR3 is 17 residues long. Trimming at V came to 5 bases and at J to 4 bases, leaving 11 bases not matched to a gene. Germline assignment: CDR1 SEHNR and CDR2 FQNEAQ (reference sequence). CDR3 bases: TGTGCCAGCAGCCCATCCCCCGGACAGGGGACCACCGGGGAGCTGTTTTTT. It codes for CASSPSPGQGTTGELFF.

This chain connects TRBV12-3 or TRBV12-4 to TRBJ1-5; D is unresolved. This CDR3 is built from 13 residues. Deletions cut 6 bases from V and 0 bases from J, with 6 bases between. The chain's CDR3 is CASSGFSNQPQHF. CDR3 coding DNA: TGTGCCAGCAGCGGGTTTAGCAATCAGCCCCAGCATTTT.

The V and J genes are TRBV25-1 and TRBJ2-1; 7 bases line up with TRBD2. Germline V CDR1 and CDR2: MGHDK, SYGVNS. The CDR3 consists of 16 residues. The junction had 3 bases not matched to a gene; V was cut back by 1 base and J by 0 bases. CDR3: CASSEWEGSSYNEQFF. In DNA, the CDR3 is TGTGCCAGCAGTGAATGGGAGGGTAGCTCCTACAATGAGCAGTTCTTC.

The CDR3 protein is CSVADSSYNEQFF. In nucleotides, the CDR3 is TGCAGCGTAGCGGATAGCTCCTACAATGAGCAGTTCTTC. The gene calls are TRBV29-1 and TRBJ2-1; D perhaps matches TRBD2 (5 bases). V was pared by 6 bases and J by 0 bases, with 9 bases between. The CDR3 extends over 13 amino acids. Germline values: CDR1 SQVTM, CDR2 ANQGSEA.

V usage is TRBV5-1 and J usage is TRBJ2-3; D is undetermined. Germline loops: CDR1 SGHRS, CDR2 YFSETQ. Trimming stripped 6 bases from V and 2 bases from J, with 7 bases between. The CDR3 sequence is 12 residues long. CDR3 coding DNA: TGCGCCAGCAACAGAGACACAGATACGCAGTATTTT. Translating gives CASNRDTDTQYF.

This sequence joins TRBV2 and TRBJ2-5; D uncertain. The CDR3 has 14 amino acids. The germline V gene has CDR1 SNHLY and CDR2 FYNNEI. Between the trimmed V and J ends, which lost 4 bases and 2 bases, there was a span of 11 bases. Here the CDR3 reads CASSVLRTQETQYF. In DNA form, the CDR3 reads TGTGCCAGCAGTGTTCTGAGAACTCAAGAGACCCAGTACTTC.

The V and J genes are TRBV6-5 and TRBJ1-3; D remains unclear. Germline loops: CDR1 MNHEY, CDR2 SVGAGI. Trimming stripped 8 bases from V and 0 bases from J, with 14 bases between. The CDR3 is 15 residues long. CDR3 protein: CASGRSIYSGNTIYF. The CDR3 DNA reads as TGTGCCAGCGGCAGAAGTATTTACTCTGGAAACACCATATATTTT.